This T cell receptor beta chain is from a study of blood T cell repertoires in COVID-19. Study details: From the United States, Italy and Spain came samples of acute and convalescent COVID-19. From T cells, B-cell-depleted T cells, or PBMCs came the material, which was cDNA or gDNA.

Generated by immunoSEQ multiplex PCR, the TCRdb table keeps only in-frame clones and is missing some. Here the sample spans more than 100,000 clones, 81% being singletons. J was trimmed by 0 bases and V by 0 bases; bases with no gene match: 0. In germline, CDR1 is SGHRS, CDR2 YFSETQ. The CDR3 extends over 15 amino acids. In regard to this clone: Other nucleotide sequences in the sample specify the same CDR3.

This receptor was identified in a woman aged 60-75 years with active or convalescent COVID-19. The specimen sequenced was peripheral blood. The chain joins TRBV5-1 to TRBJ1-5; TRBD1 matches 7 bases. The CDR3 spells CASSLAGGSNQPQHF. The CDR3 DNA reads as TGCGCCAGCAGCTTGGCAGGGGGTAGCAATCAGCCCCAGCATTTT. Variable domain in full (rest from reference TRBV5-1 and TRBJ1-5): KAGVTQTPRYLIKTRGQQVTLSCSPISGHRSVSWYQQTPGQGLQFLFEYFSETQRNKGNFPGRFSGRQFSNSRSEMNVSTLELGDSALYLCASSLAGGSNQPQHFGDGTRLSIL.